This TCR beta chain was found in a study of blood T cells in healthy people across ages. Overall study results and limits: Across the age range, TCR beta diversity per million T cells fell in a roughly linear way.

Using a J-beta primer mix together with a sample-barcoded 5' primer, a second PCR was run for roughly 7 to 12 cycles. In TCRdb, the 5' RACE reads were re-called with MiXCR into one record per CDR3 protein. The table includes 760,000 or so distinct CDR3 sequences, around 25% detected once. As to this clonotype: What it recognizes is unknown.

This CDR3 has 15 residues. Germline values: CDR1 SGHKS, CDR2 YYEKEE (reference sequence). A further study also used this sample, focusing on T cells of mothers and their children. From that study: A few mothers and their six children, all healthy Caucasians, donated.

This rearrangement joins TRBV5-5 to TRBJ2-5; the D is unclear. TRBJ2-1 explains the end of the DNA better; the J call may be wrong. The sample taken for sequencing was blood. The source is a boy aged 5-17 years in good health. In nucleotides, the CDR3 is TGTGCCAGCAGCTTGAGCTACAGAACCTACAATGAGCAGTTCTTC. It is translated as CASSLSYRTYNEQFF.